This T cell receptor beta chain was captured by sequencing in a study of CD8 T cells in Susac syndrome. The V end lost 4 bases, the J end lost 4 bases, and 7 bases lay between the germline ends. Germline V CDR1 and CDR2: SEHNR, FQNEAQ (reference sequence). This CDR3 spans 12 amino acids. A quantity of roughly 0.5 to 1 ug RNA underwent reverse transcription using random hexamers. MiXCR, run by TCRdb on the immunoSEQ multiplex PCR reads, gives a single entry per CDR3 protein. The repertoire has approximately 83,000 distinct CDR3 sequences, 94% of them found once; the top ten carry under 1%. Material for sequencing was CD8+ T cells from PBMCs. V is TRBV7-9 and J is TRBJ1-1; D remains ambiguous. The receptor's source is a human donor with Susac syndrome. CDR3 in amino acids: CASSSAITEAFF. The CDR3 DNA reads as TGTGCCAGCAGCTCCGCCATCACTGAAGCTTTCTTT.